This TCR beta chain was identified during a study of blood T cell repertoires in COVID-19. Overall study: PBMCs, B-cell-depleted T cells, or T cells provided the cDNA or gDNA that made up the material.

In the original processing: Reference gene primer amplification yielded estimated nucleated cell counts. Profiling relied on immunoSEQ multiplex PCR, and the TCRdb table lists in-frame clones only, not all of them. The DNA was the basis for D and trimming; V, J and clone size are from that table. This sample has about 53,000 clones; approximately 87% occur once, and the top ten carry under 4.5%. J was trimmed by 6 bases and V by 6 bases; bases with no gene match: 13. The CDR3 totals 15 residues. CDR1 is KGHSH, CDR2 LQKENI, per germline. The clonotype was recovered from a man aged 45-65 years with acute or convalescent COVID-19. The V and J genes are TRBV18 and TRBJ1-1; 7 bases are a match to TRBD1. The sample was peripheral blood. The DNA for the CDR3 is TGTGCCAGCTCTCAACGAGGGGGCCAAGGCGCTGAAGCTTTCTTT. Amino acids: CASSQRGGQGAEAFF.